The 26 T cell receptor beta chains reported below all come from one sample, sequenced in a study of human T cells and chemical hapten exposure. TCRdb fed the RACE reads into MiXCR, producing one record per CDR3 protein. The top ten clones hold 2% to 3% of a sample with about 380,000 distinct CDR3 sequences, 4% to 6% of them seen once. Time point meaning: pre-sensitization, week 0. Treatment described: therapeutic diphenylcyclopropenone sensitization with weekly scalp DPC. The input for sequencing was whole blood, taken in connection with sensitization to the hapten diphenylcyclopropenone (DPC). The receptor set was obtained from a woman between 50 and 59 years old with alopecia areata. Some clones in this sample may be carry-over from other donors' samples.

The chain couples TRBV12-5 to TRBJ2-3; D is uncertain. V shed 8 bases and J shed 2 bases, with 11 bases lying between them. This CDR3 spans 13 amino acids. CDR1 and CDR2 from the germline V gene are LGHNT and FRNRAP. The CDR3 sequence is CASQANLTDTQYF. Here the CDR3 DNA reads TGTGCTAGTCAGGCCAACCTCACAGATACGCAGTATTTT.

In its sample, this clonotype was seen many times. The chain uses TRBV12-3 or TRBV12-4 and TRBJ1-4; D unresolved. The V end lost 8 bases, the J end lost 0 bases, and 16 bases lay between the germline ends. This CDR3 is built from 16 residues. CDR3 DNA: TGTGCCAGCGGAGAGAGAAATCCCGCAACTAATGAAAAACTGTTTTTT. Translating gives CASGERNPATNEKLFF.

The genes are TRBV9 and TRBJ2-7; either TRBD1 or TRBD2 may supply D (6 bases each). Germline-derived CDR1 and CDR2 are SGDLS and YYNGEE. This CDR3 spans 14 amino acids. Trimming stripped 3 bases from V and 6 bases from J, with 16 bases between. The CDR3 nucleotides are TGTGCCAGCAGCGCCGACCCCAGGGGAGGCGAGCAGTACTTC. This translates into CASSADPRGGEQYF.

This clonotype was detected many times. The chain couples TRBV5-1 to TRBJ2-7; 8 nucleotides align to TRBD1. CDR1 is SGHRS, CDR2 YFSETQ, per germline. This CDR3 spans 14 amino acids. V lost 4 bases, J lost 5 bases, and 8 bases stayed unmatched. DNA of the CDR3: TGCGCCAGCAGCAACGGACAGGGTATCCACGAGCAGTACTTC. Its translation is CASSNGQGIHEQYF.

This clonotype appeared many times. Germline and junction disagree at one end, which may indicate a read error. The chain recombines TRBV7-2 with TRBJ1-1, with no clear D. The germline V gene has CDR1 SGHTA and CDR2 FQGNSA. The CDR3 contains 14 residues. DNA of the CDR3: TGTGCCAGCCGCTTTTTGGCCAGGAACACTGAAGCTTTCTTT. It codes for CASRFLARNTEAFF.

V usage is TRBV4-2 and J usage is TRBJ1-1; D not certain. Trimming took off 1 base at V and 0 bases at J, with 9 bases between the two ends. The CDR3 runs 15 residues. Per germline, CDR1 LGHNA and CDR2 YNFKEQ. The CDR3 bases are TGTGCCAGCAGCCAAGGTCGACGGATGAACACTGAAGCTTTCTTT. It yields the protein CASSQGRRMNTEAFF.

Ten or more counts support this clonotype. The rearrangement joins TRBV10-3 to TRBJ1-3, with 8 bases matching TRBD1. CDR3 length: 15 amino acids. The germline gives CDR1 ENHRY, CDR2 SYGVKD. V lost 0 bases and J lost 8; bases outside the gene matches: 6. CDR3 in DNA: TGTGCCATCAGTGAGTCGATCAGGGGGCAAGACACCATATATTTT. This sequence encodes CAISESIRGQDTIYF.

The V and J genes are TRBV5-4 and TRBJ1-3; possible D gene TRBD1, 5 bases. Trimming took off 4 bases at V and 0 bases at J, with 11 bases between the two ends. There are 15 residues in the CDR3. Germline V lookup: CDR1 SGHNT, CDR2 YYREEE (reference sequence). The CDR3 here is CASSTDQGSGNTIYF. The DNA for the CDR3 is TGTGCCAGCAGCACGGACCAGGGCTCTGGAAACACCATATATTTT.

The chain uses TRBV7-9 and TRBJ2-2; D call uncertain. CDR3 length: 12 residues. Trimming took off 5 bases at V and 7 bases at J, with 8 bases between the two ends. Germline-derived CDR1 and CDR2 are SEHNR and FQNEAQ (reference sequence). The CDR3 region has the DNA TGTGCCAGCAGCCCTTTGGGCGGGGAGCTGTTTTTT. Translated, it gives CASSPLGGELFF.

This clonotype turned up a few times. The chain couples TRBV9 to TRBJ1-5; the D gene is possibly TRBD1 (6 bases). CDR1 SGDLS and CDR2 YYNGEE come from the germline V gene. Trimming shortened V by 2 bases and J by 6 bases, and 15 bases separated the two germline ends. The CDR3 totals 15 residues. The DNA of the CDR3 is TGTGCCAGCAGCGTGAGCGGGGGCGACGGTCAGCCCCAGCATTTT. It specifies CASSVSGGDGQPQHF. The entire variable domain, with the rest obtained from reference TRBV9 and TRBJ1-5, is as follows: DSGVTQTPKHLITATGQRVTLRCSPRSGDLSVYWYQQSLDQGLQFLIQYYNGEERAKGNILERFSAQQFPDLHSELNLSSLELGDSALYFCASSVSGGDGQPQHFGDGTRLSIL.

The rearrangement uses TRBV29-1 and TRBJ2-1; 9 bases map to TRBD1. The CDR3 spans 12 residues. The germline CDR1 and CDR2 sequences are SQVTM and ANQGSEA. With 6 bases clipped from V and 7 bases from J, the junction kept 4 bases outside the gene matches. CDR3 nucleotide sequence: TGCAGCGTCGTAGACAGGGGGAATGAGCAGTTCTTC. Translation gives CSVVDRGNEQFF.

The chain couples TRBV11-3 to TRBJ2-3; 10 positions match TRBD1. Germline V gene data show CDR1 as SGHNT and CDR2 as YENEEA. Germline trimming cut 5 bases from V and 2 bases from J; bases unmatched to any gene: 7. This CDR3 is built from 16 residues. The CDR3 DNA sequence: TGTGCCAGCAGCCGAGGCGGGACAGGGGCCACAGATACGCAGTATTTT. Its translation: CASSRGGTGATDTQYF.

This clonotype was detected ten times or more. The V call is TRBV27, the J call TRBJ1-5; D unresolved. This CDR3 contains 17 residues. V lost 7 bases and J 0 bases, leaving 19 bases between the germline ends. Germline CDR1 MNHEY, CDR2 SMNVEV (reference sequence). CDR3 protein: CASTTLAGLYSNQPQHF. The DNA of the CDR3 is TGTGCCAGCACCACCTTGGCGGGCCTATATAGCAATCAGCCCCAGCATTTT.

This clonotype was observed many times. For the CDR3, the DNA is TGCAGCGTTGATGAGGGGAAATGGAAGACCCAGTACTTC. This codes for CSVDEGKWKTQYF. V usage is TRBV29-1 and J usage is TRBJ2-5; D tentatively reads TRBD1 or TRBD2 (5 bases each). V shed 3 bases and J shed 6 bases, with 14 bases lying between them. The germline V gene has CDR1 SQVTM and CDR2 ANQGSEA. The CDR3 is 13 residues long.

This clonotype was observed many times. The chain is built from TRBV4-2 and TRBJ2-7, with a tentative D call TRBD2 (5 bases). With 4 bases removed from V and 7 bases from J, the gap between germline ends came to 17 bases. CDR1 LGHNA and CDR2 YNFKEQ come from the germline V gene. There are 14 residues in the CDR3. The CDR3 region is CASSPEGSGFEQYF. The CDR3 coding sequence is TGTGCCAGCAGCCCCGAGGGTTCGGGGTTTGAGCAGTACTTC.

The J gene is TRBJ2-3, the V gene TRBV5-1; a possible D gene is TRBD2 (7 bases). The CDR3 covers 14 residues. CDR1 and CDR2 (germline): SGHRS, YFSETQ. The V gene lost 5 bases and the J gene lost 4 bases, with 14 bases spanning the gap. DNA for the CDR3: TGCGCCAGCAGTTATGGGGGGGCCGCAGATACGCAGTATTTT. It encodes CASSYGGAADTQYF.

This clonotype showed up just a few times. The CDR3 nucleotides read TGTGCCACCACCGTGGGGGGGACGGATGAAAAACTGTTTTTT. It is translated as CATTVGGTDEKLFF. V is TRBV15 and J is TRBJ1-4; D is possibly TRBD1 (5 bases). The CDR3 contains 14 residues. Deletions cut 7 bases from V and 6 bases from J, with 15 bases between. The germline V gene has CDR1 LNHNV and CDR2 YYDKDF (reference sequence).

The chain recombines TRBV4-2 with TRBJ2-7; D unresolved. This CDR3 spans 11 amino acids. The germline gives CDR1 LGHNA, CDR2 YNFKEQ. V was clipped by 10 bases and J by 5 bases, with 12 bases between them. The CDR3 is CATRLGDEQYF. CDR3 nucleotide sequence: TGTGCCACCAGGTTGGGCGACGAGCAGTACTTC.

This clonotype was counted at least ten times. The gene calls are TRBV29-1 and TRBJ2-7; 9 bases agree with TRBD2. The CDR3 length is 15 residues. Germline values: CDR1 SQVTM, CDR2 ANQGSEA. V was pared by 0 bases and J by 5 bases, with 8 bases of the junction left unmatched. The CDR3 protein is CSVEDLIAGVNEQYF. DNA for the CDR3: TGCAGCGTTGAAGATCTAATAGCGGGAGTAAACGAGCAGTACTTC.

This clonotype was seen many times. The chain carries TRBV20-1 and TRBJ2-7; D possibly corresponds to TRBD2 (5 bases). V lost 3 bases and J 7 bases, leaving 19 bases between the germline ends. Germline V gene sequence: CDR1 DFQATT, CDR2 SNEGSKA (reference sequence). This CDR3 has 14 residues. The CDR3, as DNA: TGCAGTGCTAGCCCAGCTTTGGATCCGGGAGAGCAGTACTTC. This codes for CSASPALDPGEQYF.

The CDR3 DNA is TGTGCCAGCAGCCGGGGGGACATGACCTACGAGCAGTACTTC. It is translated as CASSRGDMTYEQYF. The J gene is TRBJ2-7, the V gene TRBV3-1; the D call may be TRBD1 or TRBD2 (6 bases each). The germline V gene has CDR1 LGHDT and CDR2 YNNKEL (reference sequence). V was pared by 4 bases and J by 2 bases, with 12 bases between. The CDR3 consists of 14 residues.

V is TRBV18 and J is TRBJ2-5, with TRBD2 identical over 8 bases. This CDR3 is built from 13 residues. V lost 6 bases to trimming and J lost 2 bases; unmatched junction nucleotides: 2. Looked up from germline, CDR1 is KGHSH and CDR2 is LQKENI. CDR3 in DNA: TGTGCCAGCTCGGCGGGGGGACAAGAGACCCAGTACTTC. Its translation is CASSAGGQETQYF.

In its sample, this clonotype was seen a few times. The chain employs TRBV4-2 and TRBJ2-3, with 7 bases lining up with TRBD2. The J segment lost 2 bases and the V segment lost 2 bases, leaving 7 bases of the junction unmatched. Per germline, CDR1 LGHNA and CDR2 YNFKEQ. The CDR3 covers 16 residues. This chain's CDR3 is CASSQQAGLLTDTQYF. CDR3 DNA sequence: TGTGCCAGCAGCCAACAAGCGGGGTTGCTCACAGATACGCAGTATTTT.

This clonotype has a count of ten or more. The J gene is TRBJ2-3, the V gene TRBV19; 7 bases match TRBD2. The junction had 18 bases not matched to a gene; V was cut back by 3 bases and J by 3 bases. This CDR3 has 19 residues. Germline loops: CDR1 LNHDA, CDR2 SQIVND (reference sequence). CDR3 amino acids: CASSILRSGVILATDTQYF. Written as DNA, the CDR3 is TGTGCCAGTAGTATCCTTCGGAGCGGGGTCATACTAGCAACAGATACGCAGTATTTT.

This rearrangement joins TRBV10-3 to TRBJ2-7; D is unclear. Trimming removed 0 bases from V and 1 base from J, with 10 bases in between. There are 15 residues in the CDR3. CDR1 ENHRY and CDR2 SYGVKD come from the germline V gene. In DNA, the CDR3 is TGTGCCATCAGTGAGTCGGGTCCCTCTTCCTACGAGCAGTACTTC. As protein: CAISESGPSSYEQYF.

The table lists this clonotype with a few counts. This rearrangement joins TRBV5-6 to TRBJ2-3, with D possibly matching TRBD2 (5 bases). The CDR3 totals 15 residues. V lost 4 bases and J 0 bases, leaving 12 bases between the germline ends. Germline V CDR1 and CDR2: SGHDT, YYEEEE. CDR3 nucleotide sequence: TGTGCCAGCAGCAAAGGACTCGCTAGCACAGATACGCAGTATTTT. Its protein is CASSKGLASTDTQYF.